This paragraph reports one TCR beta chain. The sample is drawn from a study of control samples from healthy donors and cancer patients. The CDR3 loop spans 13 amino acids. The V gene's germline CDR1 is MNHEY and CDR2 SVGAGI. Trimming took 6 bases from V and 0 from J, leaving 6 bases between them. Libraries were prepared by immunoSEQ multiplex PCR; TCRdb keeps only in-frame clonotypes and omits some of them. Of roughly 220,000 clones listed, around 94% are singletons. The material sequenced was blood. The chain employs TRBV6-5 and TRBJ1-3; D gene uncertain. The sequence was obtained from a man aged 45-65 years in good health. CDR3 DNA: TGTGCCAGCAGCGTACTCTCTGGAAACACCATATATTTT. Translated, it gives CASSVLSGNTIYF.